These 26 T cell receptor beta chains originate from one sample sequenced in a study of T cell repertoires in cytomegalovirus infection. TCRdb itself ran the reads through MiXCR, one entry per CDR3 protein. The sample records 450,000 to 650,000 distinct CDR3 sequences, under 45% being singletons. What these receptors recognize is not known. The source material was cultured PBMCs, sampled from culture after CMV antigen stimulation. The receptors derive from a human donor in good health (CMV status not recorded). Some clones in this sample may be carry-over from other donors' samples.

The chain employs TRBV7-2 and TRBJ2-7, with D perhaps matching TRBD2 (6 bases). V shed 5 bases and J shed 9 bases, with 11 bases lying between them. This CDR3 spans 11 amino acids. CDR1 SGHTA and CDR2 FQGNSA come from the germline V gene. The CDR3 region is CASSSSGAQYF. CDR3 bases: TGTGCCAGCAGCAGCTCGGGAGCGCAGTACTTC.

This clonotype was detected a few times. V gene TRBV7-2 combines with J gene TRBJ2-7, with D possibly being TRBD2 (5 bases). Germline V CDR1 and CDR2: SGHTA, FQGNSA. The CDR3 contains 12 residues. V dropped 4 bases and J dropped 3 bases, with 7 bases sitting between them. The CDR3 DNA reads TGTGCCAGCAGCTACGGGAACTACGAGCAGTACTTC. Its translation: CASSYGNYEQYF.

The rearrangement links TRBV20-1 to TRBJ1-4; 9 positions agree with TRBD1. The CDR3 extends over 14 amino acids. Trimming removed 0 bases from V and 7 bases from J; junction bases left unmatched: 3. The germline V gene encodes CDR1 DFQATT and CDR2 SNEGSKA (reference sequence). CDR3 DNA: TGCAGTGCTAGAGATCACAGGGGGCGTGAAAAACTGTTTTTT. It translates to CSARDHRGREKLFF.

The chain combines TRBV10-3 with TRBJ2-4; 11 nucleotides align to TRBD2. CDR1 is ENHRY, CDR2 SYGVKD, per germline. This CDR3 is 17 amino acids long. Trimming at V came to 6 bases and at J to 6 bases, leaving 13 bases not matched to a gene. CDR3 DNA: TGTGCCATCAGGGGAAGCTTAGCGGGAGGGCCTGGAAACATTCAGTACTTC. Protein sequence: CAIRGSLAGGPGNIQYF.

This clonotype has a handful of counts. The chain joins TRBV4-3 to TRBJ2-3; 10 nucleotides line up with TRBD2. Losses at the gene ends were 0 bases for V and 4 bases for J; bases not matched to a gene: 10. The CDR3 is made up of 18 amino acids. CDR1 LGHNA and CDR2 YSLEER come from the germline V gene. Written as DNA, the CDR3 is TGCGCCAGCAGCCAAGATGGGGGGACTAGCGATATATCAGATACGCAGTATTTT. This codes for CASSQDGGTSDISDTQYF.

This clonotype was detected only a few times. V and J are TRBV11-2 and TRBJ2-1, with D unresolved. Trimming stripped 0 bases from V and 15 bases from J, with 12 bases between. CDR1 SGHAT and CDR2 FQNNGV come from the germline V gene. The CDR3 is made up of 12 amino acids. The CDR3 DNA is TGTGCCAGCAGCTTAGATCCCGCAAACCTGTTCTTC. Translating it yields CASSLDPANLFF.

CDR3 bases: TGTGCCATCAGAACCCATACGAGCTCCTACAATGAGCAGTTCTTC. Its translation: CAIRTHTSSYNEQFF. The chain employs TRBV10-3 and TRBJ2-1; no clear D. CDR3 length: 15 residues. Between the trimmed V and J ends, which lost 6 bases and 0 bases, there was a span of 12 bases. CDR1 is ENHRY and CDR2 is SYGVKD in the germline V gene.

CDR3 sequence: CASSLPDTGEQFF. The CDR3 bases are TGTGCCAGCAGCTTACCCGACACGGGTGAGCAGTTCTTC. This sequence joins TRBV11-2 and TRBJ2-1; D is ambiguous. Germline assignment: CDR1 SGHAT and CDR2 FQNNGV. CDR3 length: 13 amino acids. Trimming cost V 2 bases and J 9 bases, with 11 bases left between them.

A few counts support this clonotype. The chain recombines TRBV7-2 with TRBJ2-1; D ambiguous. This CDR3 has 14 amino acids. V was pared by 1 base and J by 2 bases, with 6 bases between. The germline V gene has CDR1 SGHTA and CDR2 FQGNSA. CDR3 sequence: CASSLDVAYNEQFF. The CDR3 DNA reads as TGTGCCAGCAGCTTAGACGTGGCCTACAATGAGCAGTTCTTC.

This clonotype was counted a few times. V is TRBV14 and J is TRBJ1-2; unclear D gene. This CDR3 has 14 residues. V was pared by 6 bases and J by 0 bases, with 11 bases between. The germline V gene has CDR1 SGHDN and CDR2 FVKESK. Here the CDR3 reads CASSPWPSNYGYTF. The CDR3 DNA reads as TGTGCCAGCAGTCCCTGGCCGTCTAACTATGGCTACACCTTC.

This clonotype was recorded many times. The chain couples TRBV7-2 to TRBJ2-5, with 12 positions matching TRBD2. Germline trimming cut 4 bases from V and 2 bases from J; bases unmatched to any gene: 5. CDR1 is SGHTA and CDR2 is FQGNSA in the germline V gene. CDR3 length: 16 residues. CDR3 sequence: CASSSTSGSPQETQYF. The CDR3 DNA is TGTGCCAGCAGCTCGACTAGCGGGAGCCCTCAAGAGACCCAGTACTTC.

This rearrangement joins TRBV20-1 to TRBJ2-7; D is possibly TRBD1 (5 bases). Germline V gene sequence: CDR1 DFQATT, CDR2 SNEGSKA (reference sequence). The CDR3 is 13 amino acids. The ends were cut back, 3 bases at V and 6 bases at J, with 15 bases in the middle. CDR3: CSASGRTPPEQYF. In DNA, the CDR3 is TGCAGTGCTAGCGGCCGGACACCGCCCGAGCAGTACTTC.

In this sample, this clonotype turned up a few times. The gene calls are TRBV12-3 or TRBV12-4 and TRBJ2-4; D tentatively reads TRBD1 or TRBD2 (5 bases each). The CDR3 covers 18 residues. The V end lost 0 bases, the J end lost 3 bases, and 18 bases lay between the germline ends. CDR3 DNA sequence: TGTGCCAGCAGTTTAGCGGTGAGAATAAGGGACGTCAAAAACATTCAGTACTTC. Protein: CASSLAVRIRDVKNIQYF.

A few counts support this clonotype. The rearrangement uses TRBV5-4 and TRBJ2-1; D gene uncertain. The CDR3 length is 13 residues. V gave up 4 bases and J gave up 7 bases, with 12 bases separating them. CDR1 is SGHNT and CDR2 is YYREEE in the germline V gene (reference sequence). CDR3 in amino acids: CASSPGSSNEQFF. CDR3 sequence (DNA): TGTGCCAGCAGCCCCGGGTCCAGTAATGAGCAGTTCTTC.

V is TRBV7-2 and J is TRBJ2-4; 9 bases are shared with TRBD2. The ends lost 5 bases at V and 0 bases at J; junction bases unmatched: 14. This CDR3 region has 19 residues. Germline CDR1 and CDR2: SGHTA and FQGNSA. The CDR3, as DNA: TGTGCCAGCAGCCCGCGTCTAGCGGGGATTTCATTAGCCAAAAACATTCAGTACTTC. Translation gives CASSPRLAGISLAKNIQYF.

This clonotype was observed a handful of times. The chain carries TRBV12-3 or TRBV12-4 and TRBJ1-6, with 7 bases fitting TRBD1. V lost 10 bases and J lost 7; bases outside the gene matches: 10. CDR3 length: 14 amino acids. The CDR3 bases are TGTGCCACCTCCTCGGGACAGAGAAATTCACCCCTCCACTTT. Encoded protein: CATSSGQRNSPLHF.

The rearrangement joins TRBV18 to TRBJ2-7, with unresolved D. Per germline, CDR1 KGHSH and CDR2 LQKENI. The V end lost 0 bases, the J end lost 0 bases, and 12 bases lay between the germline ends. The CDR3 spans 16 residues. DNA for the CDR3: TGTGCCAGCTCACCACCGAAGGACGGGCGCTCCTACGAGCAGTACTTC. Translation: CASSPPKDGRSYEQYF.

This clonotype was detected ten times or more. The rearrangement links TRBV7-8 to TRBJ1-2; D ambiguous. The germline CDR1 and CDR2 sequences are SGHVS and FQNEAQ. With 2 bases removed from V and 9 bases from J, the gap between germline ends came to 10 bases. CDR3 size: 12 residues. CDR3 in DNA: TGTGCCAGCAGCTTAAACAGCGGGAGCTACACCTTC. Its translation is CASSLNSGSYTF.

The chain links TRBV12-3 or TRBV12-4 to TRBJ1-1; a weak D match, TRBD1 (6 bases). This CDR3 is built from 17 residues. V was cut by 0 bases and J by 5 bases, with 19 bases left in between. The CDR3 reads CASSLALGGVGWTEAFF. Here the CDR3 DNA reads TGTGCCAGCAGTTTAGCTTTGGGGGGCGTCGGGTGGACTGAAGCTTTCTTT.

In DNA form, the CDR3 reads TGTGCCAGCAGTGGGGACAGGGCATACCCCTACGAGCAGTACTTC. This encodes CASSGDRAYPYEQYF. This chain links TRBV25-1 with TRBJ2-7; the match to TRBD1 covers 9 bases. Looked up from germline, CDR1 is MGHDK and CDR2 is SYGVNS. This CDR3 comprises 15 residues. V was pared by 4 bases and J by 2 bases, with 6 bases of the junction left unmatched.

CDR3 loop: CASSYGTGPIPQHF. CDR3 nucleotides: TGTGCCAGCAGCTACGGGACAGGCCCTATTCCCCAGCATTTT. The chain couples TRBV12-3 or TRBV12-4 to TRBJ1-5, with 8 bases fitting TRBD1. There are 14 residues in the CDR3. The V and J ends lost 6 bases and 10 bases, in that order; junction bases with no gene match: 11.

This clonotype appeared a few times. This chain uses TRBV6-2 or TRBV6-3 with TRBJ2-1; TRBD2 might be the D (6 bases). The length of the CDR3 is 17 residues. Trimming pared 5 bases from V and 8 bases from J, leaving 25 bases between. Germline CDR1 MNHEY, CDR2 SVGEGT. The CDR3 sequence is CASSPSRVERRGDEQFF. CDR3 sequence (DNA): TGTGCCAGCAGTCCTTCACGAGTGGAGCGGAGGGGCGATGAGCAGTTCTTC.

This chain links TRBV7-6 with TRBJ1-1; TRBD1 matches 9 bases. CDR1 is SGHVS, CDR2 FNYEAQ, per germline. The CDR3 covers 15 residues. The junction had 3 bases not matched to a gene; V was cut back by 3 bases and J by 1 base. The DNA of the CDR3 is TGTGCCAGCAGCTTGGGACAGGGACAGAACACTGAAGCTTTCTTT. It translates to CASSLGQGQNTEAFF. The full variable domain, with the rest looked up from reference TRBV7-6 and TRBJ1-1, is GAGVSQSPRYKVTKRGQDVALRCDPISGHVSLYWYRQALGQGPEFLTYFNYEAQQDKSGLPNDRFSAERPEGSISTLTIQRTEQRDSAMYRCASSLGQGQNTEAFFGQGTRLTVV.

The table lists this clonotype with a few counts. The CDR3 is CASSLGSISTDTQYF. The CDR3 DNA reads as TGTGCCAGCAGCTTGGGTTCGATTAGCACAGATACGCAGTATTTT. The rearrangement joins TRBV5-5 to TRBJ2-3; D gene ambiguous. Trimming took off 0 bases at V and 0 bases at J, with 8 bases between the two ends. The CDR3 runs 15 residues. Germline V gene sequence: CDR1 SGHKS, CDR2 YYEKEE (reference sequence).

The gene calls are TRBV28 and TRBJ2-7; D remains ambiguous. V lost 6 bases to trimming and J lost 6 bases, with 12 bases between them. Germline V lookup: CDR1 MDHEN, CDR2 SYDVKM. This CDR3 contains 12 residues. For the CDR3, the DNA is TGTGCCAGCAGCCCAAGGATTGGCGAGCAGTACTTC. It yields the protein CASSPRIGEQYF.

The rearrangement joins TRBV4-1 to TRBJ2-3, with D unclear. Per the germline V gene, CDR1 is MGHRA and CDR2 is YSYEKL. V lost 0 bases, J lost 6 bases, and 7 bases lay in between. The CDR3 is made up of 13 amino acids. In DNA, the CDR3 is TGCGCCAGCAGCCAAGACCTGATGGATACGCAGTATTTT. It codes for CASSQDLMDTQYF.